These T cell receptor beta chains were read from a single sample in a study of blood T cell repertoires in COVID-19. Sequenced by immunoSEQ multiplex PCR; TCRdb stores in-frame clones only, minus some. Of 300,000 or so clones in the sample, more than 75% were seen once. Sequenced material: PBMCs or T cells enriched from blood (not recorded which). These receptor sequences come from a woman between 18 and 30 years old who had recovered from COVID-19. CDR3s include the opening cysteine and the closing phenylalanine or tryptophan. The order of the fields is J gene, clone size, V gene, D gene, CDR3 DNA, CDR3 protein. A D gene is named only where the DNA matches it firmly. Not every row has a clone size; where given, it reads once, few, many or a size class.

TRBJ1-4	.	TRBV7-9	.	TGTGCCAGCAGCTTAGCGGCGGGGGATGGACTGTTTTTT	CASSLAAGDGLFF
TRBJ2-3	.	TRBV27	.	TGTGCCAGCAGTTTAGTTCGCGGGTCGCACACAGATACGCAGTATTTT	CASSLVRGSHTDTQYF
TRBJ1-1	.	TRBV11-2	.	TGTGCCAGCAGCCCCGGCGGGCCTGGGAACACTGAAGCTTTCTTT	CASSPGGPGNTEAFF
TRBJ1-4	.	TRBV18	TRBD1	TGTGCCAGCTCACCCGGGACAGGGGTTGAAAAACTGTTTTTT	CASSPGTGVEKLFF
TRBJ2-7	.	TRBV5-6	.	TGTGCCAGCAGCTTGCAACAGGGAAGTGGCGAGCAGTACTTC	CASSLQQGSGEQYF
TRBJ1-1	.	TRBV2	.	TGTGCCAGCAGTGAGCCGGGGGACACTGAAGCTTTCTTT	CASSEPGDTEAFF
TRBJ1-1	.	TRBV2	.	TGTGCCAGCAGAGACACATGGTTGAACACTGAAGCTTTCTTT	CASRDTWLNTEAFF
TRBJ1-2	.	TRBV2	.	TGTGCCAGTCCTAATACGGGAACTAACTATGGCTACACCTTC	CASPNTGTNYGYTF
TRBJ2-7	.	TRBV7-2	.	TGTGCCAGCAGCTTATGGCGGGCCCACTCCTACGAGCAGTACTTC	CASSLWRAHSYEQYF
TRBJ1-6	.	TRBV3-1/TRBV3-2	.	TGTGCCAGCAGCCAATCATTCACAGGTGGGTCACCCCTCCACTTT	CASSQSFTGGSPLHF
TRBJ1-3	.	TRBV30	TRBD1	TGTGCCTGGAGTTTGGAGGGGGCATTCGTCTCTGGAAACACCATATATTTT	CAWSLEGAFVSGNTIYF
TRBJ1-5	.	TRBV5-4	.	TGTGCCAGCAGCTTGGGGGGGCGCATTGGCAATCAGCCCCAGCATTTT	CASSLGGRIGNQPQHF
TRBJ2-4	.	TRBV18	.	TGTGCCAGCTCACCAGGCCAGCAACTACTAGCCAAAAACATTCAGTACTTC	CASSPGQQLLAKNIQYF
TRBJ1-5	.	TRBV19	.	TGTGCCAGTACCGGTTCCCTCAATCAGCCCCAGCATTTT	CASTGSLNQPQHF
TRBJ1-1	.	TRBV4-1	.	TGCGCCAGCAGCCAAGATCCTGAGGGTGAAGCTTTCTTT	CASSQDPEGEAFF
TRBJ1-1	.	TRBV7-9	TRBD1	TGTGCCAGCAGCTTATTGTTGCGTGGACAGGGTATGACTGAAGCTTTCTTT	CASSLLLRGQGMTEAFF
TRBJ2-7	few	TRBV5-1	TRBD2	TGCGCCAGCAGCTTGGGTAGCGGGGAAGCCTACGAGCAGTACTTC	CASSLGSGEAYEQYF
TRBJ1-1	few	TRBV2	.	TGTGCCAACTACAACGCCGAAGCTTTCTTT	CANYNAEAFF
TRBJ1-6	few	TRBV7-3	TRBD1	TGTGCCAGCAGCTCAAACCCTTCCAAAAGACAGGGAAGCTCCTATAATTCACCCCTCCACTTT	CASSSNPSKRQGSSYNSPLHF
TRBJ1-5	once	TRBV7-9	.	TGTGCCAGCGCCCCGGGGAGCAATCAGCCCCAGCATTTT	CASAPGSNQPQHF
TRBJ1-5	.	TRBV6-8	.	TGTGCCAGCAGTTACCCGAGGGCCCGGCATTTT	CASSYPRARHF
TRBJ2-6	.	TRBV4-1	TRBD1	TGCGCCAGCAGCCAAGTAGAGGCAGGGGGCTCTGGGGCCAACGTCCTGACTTTC	CASSQVEAGGSGANVLTF
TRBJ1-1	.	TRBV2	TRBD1	TGTGCCAGCAACAGGGGCGTGAACACTGAAGCTTTCTTT	CASNRGVNTEAFF
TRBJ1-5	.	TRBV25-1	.	TGTGCCAGCAGTGGGGGCGGTAGCAATCAGCCCCAGCATTTT	CASSGGGSNQPQHF
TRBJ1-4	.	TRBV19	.	TGTGCCAGTAGTTTCATGAGTATACATGAAAAACTGTTTTTT	CASSFMSIHEKLFF
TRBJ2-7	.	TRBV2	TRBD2	TGTGCCAGCAGGATCCCGAGTCGGGGACTAGCGGATTACGAGCAGTACTTC	CASRIPSRGLADYEQYF
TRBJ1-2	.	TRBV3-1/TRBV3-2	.	TGTGCCAGCAGGGATGAGTTCCGGGGTAAGGGCTACACCTTC	CASRDEFRGKGYTF
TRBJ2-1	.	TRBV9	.	TGTGCCAGCAGCGGCCGGCTCGGAGGGCTGAAGCAGTTCTTC	CASSGRLGGLKQFF
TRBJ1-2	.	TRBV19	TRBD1	TGTGCCAGTAGTAGGGGACAGGGAACTAACTATGGCTACACCTTC	CASSRGQGTNYGYTF
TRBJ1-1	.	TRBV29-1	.	TGCAGCGTCAAACCCGGGACATCGAACACTGAAGCTTTCTTT	CSVKPGTSNTEAFF
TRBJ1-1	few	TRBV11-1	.	TGTGCCAGCAGCCCAACAGGGAACACTGAAGCTTTCTTT	CASSPTGNTEAFF
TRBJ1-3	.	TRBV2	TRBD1	TGTGCCAGCAGTGGCCCGGACAGGGGAAACACCATATATTTT	CASSGPDRGNTIYF
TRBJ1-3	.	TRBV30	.	TGTGCCTGGATTAGGGGCTCCTCTGGAAACACCATATATTTT	CAWIRGSSGNTIYF
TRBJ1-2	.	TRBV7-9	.	TGTGCCAGCAGCTTAGCCGAGACCAGGGGCGATGGCTACACCTTC	CASSLAETRGDGYTF
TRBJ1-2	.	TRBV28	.	TGTGCCAGCAGTCAGGCCTTAAACTATGGCTACACCTTC	CASSQALNYGYTF
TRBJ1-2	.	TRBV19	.	TGTGCCAGCCGAAGGGGGGGCTATGGCTACACCTTC	CASRRGGYGYTF
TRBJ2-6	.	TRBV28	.	TGTGCCAGCAGTTTGGGACTTCTGAGCTCTGGGGCCAACGTCCTGACTTTC	CASSLGLLSSGANVLTF
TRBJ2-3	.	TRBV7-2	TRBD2	TGTGCCAGCAGCTTAGTGTCGGGAGGGTCCCAAACGCAGTATTTT	CASSLVSGGSQTQYF
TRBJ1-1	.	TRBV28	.	TGTGCCAGCAGTCTGGGGGGGCTCGGAAACACTGAAGCTTTCTTT	CASSLGGLGNTEAFF
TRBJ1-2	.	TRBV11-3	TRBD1	TGTGCCAGCAGCTTAGTTGGGACAGGGGGCCGGTATGGCTACACCTTC	CASSLVGTGGRYGYTF
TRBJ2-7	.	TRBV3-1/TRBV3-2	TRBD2	TGTGCCAGCAGCCAAGCCCCTAGCGGAACCTCCTACGAGCAGTACTTC	CASSQAPSGTSYEQYF
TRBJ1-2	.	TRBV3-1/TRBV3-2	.	TGTGCCAGCAGCCAATCGAACAGGATTAACTATGGCTACACCTTC	CASSQSNRINYGYTF
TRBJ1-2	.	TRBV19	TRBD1	TGTGCCAGTAGTATACGGGAAGGGGGCGCGGATTACTATGGCTACACCTTC	CASSIREGGADYYGYTF
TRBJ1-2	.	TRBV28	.	TGTGCCGGCATGAGTGGTGAGTACTATGGCTACACCTTC	CAGMSGEYYGYTF
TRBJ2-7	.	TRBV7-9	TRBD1	TGTGCCAGCAGCTACGGACCGGGACAGGGGGCTCGGGAGCAGTACTTC	CASSYGPGQGAREQYF
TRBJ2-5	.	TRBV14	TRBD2	TGTGCCAGCAGCCAAACTAGCGGGAGGGCCAGGGAGACCCAGTACTTC	CASSQTSGRARETQYF
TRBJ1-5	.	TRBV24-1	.	TGTGCCACCAGTTCAGGGGCCTTACCGTATAGCAATCAGCCCCAGCATTTT	CATSSGALPYSNQPQHF
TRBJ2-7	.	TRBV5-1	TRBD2	TGCGCCAGCAGCTTCGGACTAGCGGGGGATAGCTCCTACGAGCAGTACTTC	CASSFGLAGDSSYEQYF
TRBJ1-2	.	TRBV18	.	TGTGCCAGCTCACCACAGGTGGACTTTTATGGCTACACCTTC	CASSPQVDFYGYTF
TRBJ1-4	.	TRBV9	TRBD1	TGTGCCAGCAGCGTCCACGGAGGGGGCACAACTAATGAAAAACTGTTTTTT	CASSVHGGGTTNEKLFF
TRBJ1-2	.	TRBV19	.	TGTGCCAGTAGTTCACTGGGGGGTTTTAACTATGGCTACACCTTC	CASSSLGGFNYGYTF
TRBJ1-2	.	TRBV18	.	TGTGCCAGCTCACCACCGGGAGAGTCGTTTTCTGGCTACACCTTC	CASSPPGESFSGYTF
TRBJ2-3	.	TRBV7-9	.	TGTGCCAGCAGCATCAGCGGGCTAGGGACAGATACGCAGTATTTT	CASSISGLGTDTQYF
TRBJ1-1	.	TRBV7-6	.	TGTGCCAGCAGCTCCGGTCAGGGGATGAACACTGAAGCTTTCTTT	CASSSGQGMNTEAFF
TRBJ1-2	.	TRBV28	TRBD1	TGTGCCAGCAGTTCAGCGGACAGGGTGGTTGGCTACACCTTC	CASSSADRVVGYTF
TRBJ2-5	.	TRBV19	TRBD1	TGTGCCAGTAGTATTTTCAGGGGGCGCGGGGAGACCCAGTACTTC	CASSIFRGRGETQYF
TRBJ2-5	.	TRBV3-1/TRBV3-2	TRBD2	TGTGCCAGCAGCCAAGATCCGGGGGCCCCTAGCGGGGAAGAGACCCAGTACTTC	CASSQDPGAPSGEETQYF
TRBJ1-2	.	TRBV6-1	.	TGTGCCAGCAGTGAAGGTGGGCCGACCTATGGCTACACCTTC	CASSEGGPTYGYTF
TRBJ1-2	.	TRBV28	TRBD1	TGTGCCAGCAGTTTATTTGACAGGGAGCTCAATGGCTACACCTTC	CASSLFDRELNGYTF
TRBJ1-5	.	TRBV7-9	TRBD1	TGTGCCAGCAGCTGGGGGACAGACCAGCCCCAGCATTTT	CASSWGTDQPQHF